The 17 T cell receptor beta chains in this list originate from one sample, sequenced in a study of shared clonotypes between healthy human individuals. Some clones are missing from TCRdb's copy, which holds only in-frame ones; the method was immunoSEQ multiplex PCR. The sample shows under 2,500,000 clones, approximately 94% of them seen only once. Sequenced: naive CD4+ T cells sorted from blood. Subset specified: CD45RA+ positively selected. The receptor source for this set is a man aged 18 to 35 in good health.

In this sample, this clone turned up a few times. V gene TRBV28 combines with J gene TRBJ1-2; maybe TRBD1 (5 bases). The CDR3 extends over 13 amino acids. With 7 bases removed from V and 6 bases from J, the gap between germline ends came to 15 bases. In germline, CDR1 is MDHEN, CDR2 SYDVKM. CDR3 region: CASISGGFHGYTF. The CDR3 DNA sequence: TGTGCCAGCATTAGTGGGGGATTCCATGGCTACACCTTC.

This rearrangement joins TRBV5-1 to TRBJ1-1; D perhaps matches TRBD1 (6 bases). CDR3 size: 15 residues. Germline V gene data show CDR1 as SGHRS and CDR2 as YFSETQ. The V and J ends lost 5 bases and 0 bases respectively, with 14 bases between them. CDR3 DNA: TGCGCCAGCAGTCCCCGTGACAGGTTGAACACTGAAGCTTTCTTT. Translated, it gives CASSPRDRLNTEAFF.

V is TRBV30 and J is TRBJ1-1, with D perhaps matching TRBD1 (5 bases). Trimming stripped 5 bases from V and 1 base from J, with 14 bases between. The CDR3 is made up of 14 amino acids. Germline CDR1 reads GTSNPN; CDR2 reads SVGIG (reference sequence). The CDR3 DNA reads as TGTGCCTGGGGGATAGACAGCCCGAACACTGAAGCTTTCTTT. Residues: CAWGIDSPNTEAFF.

In its sample, this clone was seen once. In DNA form, the CDR3 reads TGCGCCAGCAGTCAATCGAAACAGGGGGCGAGGAAGACCCAGTACTTC. Its protein is CASSQSKQGARKTQYF. This rearrangement joins TRBV23-1 to TRBJ2-5, with TRBD1 matching 9 bases. TRBV23-1 carries the ORF label, with uncertain function. Trimming cost V 0 bases and J 6 bases; bases outside gene matches: 8. The CDR3 is made up of 16 amino acids.

The chain recombines TRBV2 with TRBJ1-5; 8 bases line up with TRBD1. From germline, CDR1 is SNHLY and CDR2 FYNNEI. Trimming took 6 bases from V and 0 from J; bases not matched to a gene: 13. The CDR3 runs to 18 residues. This CDR3 is CASRGQGYSWGSNQPQHF. In DNA, the CDR3 is TGTGCCAGCAGAGGACAGGGTTATTCTTGGGGTAGCAATCAGCCCCAGCATTTT.

DNA for the CDR3: TGTGCCAGCAGTTACTCGGAGGGGATGAATGGCTACACCTTC. Its protein is CASSYSEGMNGYTF. The rearrangement links TRBV6-5 to TRBJ1-2; tentative D call: TRBD1 (5 bases). Germline CDR1 is MNHEY and CDR2 is SVGAGI. The ends were cut back, 0 bases at V and 6 bases at J, with 11 bases in the middle. This CDR3 is built from 14 residues.

This chain connects TRBV2 to TRBJ1-2, with a weak D call TRBD1 (6 bases). V lost 8 bases, J lost 0 bases, and 22 bases lay in between. This CDR3 has 17 residues. The germline V gene has CDR1 SNHLY and CDR2 FYNNEI. This chain's CDR3 is CASGRGAGALPNYGYTF. In DNA form, the CDR3 reads TGTGCCAGCGGCCGGGGGGCAGGGGCCCTTCCTAACTATGGCTACACCTTC.

This clone was seen a single time. Within the sample, other DNA sequences also encode this same CDR3. The chain has TRBV5-1 and TRBJ2-3; TRBD1 matches at 9 bases. The CDR3 extends over 17 amino acids. The germline gives CDR1 SGHRS, CDR2 YFSETQ. V gave up 4 bases and J gave up 1 base; unmatched junction bases: 10. The CDR3 DNA is TGCGCCAGCAGCCCAGCTCCGGGACAGGGCCGCACAGATACGCAGTATTTT. Its protein product is CASSPAPGQGRTDTQYF.

This chain's CDR3 is CASSATDPSSYEQYF. The CDR3 DNA is TGTGCCAGTAGTGCCACGGATCCAAGCTCCTACGAGCAGTACTTC. The J gene is TRBJ2-7, the V gene TRBV19; no definite D call. Germline lookup yields CDR1 LNHDA and CDR2 SQIVND (reference sequence). The V and J ends lost 5 bases and 0 bases respectively, with 14 bases between them. The CDR3 extends over 15 amino acids.

The gene calls are TRBV10-2 and TRBJ1-5, with D unresolved. CDR1 and CDR2 from the germline V gene are WSHSY and SAAADI. Trimming removed 5 bases from V and 6 bases from J, with 11 bases in between. The CDR3 covers 13 residues. In DNA, the CDR3 is TGCGCCAGCAGTAGGACGGGTTTTCAGCCCCAGCATTTT. This encodes CASSRTGFQPQHF.

The chain combines TRBV5-6 with TRBJ2-2; D unclear. The CDR3 runs to 14 residues. From germline, CDR1 is SGHDT and CDR2 YYEEEE. The V end lost 0 bases, the J end lost 1 base, and 4 bases lay between the germline ends. The chain's CDR3 is CASSLGQNTGELFF. The CDR3 nucleotides are TGTGCCAGCAGCTTGGGACAGAACACCGGGGAGCTGTTTTTT.

V gene TRBV18 combines with J gene TRBJ2-2, with D unclear. The germline V gene encodes CDR1 KGHSH and CDR2 LQKENI. The CDR3 has 12 amino acids. With 5 bases removed from V and 1 base from J, the gap between germline ends came to 2 bases. CDR3 sequence reads: CASSGNTGELFF. The CDR3, as DNA: TGTGCCAGCTCAGGGAACACCGGGGAGCTGTTTTTT.

This sequence joins TRBV6-4 and TRBJ1-4, with D maybe TRBD1 (5 bases). This CDR3 has 17 amino acids. V was cut by 6 bases and J by 0 bases, with 17 bases left in between. Germline CDR1 is MRHNA and CDR2 is SNTAGT. The CDR3 here is CASSYGQVHATNEKLFF. Here the CDR3 DNA reads TGTGCCAGCAGCTATGGACAAGTACATGCAACTAATGAAAAACTGTTTTTT.

This sequence joins TRBV14 and TRBJ2-1; no clear D gene. From germline, CDR1 is SGHDN and CDR2 FVKESK. The CDR3 consists of 15 residues. V was shortened by 1 base and J by 0 bases, with 7 bases between the two germline ends. The CDR3, as DNA: TGTGCCAGCAGCCAAGGGCTGAGCTCCTACAATGAGCAGTTCTTC. Amino acids: CASSQGLSSYNEQFF.

The V and J genes are TRBV6-1 and TRBJ2-1, with no clear D. The CDR3 sequence is 14 residues long. V lost 6 bases and J lost 0, with 9 bases in between. Per the germline V gene, CDR1 is MNHNS and CDR2 is SASEGT. As DNA, the CDR3 is TGTGCCAGCAGAGTGGGGTTCTCCTACAATGAGCAGTTCTTC. Translation: CASRVGFSYNEQFF.

The CDR3 here is CASSKQSSGNTIYF. CDR3 DNA: TGTGCCAGCAGCAAGCAGAGCTCTGGAAACACCATATATTTT. The genes are TRBV13 and TRBJ1-3, with unresolved D. The CDR3 is made up of 14 amino acids. The germline gives CDR1 PRHDT, CDR2 FYEKMQ (reference sequence). V was trimmed by 5 bases and J by 0 bases, leaving 8 bases between them. The full variable domain, with the rest looked up from reference TRBV13 and TRBJ1-3, is AAGVIQSPRHLIKEKRETATLKCYPIPRHDTVYWYQQGPGQDPQFLISFYEKMQSDKGSIPDRFSAQQFSDYHSELNMSSLELGDSALYFCASSKQSSGNTIYFGEGSWLTVV.

This chain joins TRBV7-9 and TRBJ1-3; TRBD1 is a possible D gene (6 bases). Germline CDR1 is SEHNR and CDR2 is FQNEAQ (reference sequence). The CDR3 has 16 residues. With 5 bases removed from V and 0 bases from J, the gap between germline ends came to 14 bases. The CDR3 DNA follows: TGTGCCAGCAGCACCTCGACAGGACGCTCTGGAAACACCATATATTTT. Translated: CASSTSTGRSGNTIYF.